This T cell receptor (beta chain) stems from a study of identifying expanded T cells in peripheral blood. Study conclusions and caveats: Across healthy donors, higher total template counts meant significantly greater approximately 2-week count variance. Over approximately two and four weeks, about 17 and 20 clones changed, versus around 1.1 between replicates.

The CDR3 has 17 residues. The germline V gene has CDR1 SGHTA and CDR2 FQGNSA. V lost 0 bases and J lost 2; bases outside the gene matches: 5. The assay was immunoSEQ multiplex PCR, and TCRdb's table has in-frame clones only and misses some. This table holds around 78,000 clones, 80% to 90% found once. A word on this clone: What it recognizes is unknown.

During the collection period, no donor immune events like infections were recorded. The receptor's source is a person aged 18 to 75 in good health. The material sequenced was blood. This chain joins TRBV7-2 and TRBJ2-2; 8 bases line up with TRBD2. The CDR3 region is CASSLASGRVNTGELFF. DNA for the CDR3: TGTGCCAGCAGCTTAGCGAGCGGGAGAGTTAACACCGGGGAGCTGTTTTTT.